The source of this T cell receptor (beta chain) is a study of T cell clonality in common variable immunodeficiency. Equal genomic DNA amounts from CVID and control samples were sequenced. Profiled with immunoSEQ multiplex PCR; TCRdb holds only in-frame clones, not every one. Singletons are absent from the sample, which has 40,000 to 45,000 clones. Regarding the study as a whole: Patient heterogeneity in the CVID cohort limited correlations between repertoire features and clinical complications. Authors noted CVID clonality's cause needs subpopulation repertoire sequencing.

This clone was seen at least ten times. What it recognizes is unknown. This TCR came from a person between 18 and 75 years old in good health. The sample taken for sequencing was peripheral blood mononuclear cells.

CDR3: CASADMGLLDTEAFF. The sequenced part of the CDR3 DNA is TGTGCCTCCGCGGACATGGGCCTATTAGACACTGAA. The V call is TRBV30, the J call TRBJ1-1, with D possibly TRBD1 on 5 matching bases. The read stops 3 residues short of the end of the CDR3; the missing end is completed from the germline J gene. V lost 7 bases to trimming and J lost 3 bases, with 21 bases between them. This CDR3 comprises 15 residues. From germline, CDR1 is GTSNPN and CDR2 SVGIG (reference sequence).